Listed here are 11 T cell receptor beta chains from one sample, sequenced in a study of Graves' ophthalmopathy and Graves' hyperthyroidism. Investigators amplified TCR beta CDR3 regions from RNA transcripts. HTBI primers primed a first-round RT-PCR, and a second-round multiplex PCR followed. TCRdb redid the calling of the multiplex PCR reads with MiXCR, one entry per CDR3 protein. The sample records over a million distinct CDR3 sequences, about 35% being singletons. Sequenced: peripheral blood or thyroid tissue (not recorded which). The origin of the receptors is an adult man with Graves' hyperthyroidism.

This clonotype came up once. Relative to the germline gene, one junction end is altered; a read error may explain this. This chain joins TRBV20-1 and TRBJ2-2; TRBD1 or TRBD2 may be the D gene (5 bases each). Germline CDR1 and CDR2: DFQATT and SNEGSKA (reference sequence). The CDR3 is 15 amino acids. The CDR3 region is CSAPRLGQNTGEPFF. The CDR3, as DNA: TGCAGTGCACCGCGATTGGGGCAGAACACCGGGGAGCCGTTTTTT.

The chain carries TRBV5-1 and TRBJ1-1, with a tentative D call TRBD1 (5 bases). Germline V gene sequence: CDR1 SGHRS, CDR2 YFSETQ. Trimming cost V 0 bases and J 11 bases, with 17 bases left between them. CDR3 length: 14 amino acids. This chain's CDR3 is CASSLAGTTETAFF. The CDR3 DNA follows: TGCGCCAGCAGCTTGGCCGGGACGACAGAGACGGCTTTCTTT.

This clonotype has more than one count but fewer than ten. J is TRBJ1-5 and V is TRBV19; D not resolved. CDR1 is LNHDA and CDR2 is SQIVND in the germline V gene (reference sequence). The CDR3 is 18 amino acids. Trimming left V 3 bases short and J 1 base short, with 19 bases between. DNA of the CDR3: TGTGCCAGTAGTATGTTGCAGTTAGGAGGAAACAGCAATCAGCCCCAGCATTTT. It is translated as CASSMLQLGGNSNQPQHF.

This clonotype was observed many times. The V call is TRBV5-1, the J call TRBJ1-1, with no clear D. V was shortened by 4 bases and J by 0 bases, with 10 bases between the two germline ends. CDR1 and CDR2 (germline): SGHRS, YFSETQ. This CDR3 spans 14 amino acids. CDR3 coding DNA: TGCGCCAGCAGCCGTCCAAACTTGAACACTGAAGCTTTCTTT. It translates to CASSRPNLNTEAFF.

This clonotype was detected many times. The CDR3 region has the DNA TGCAGTGCTTCCCGGAGGCAGGGTGACTATGGCTACACCTTC. Protein: CSASRRQGDYGYTF. This chain uses TRBV20-1 with TRBJ1-2; weak D call: TRBD1 (5 bases). The germline V gene has CDR1 DFQATT and CDR2 SNEGSKA (reference sequence). V was pared by 5 bases and J by 3 bases, with 16 bases between. The CDR3 runs to 14 residues.

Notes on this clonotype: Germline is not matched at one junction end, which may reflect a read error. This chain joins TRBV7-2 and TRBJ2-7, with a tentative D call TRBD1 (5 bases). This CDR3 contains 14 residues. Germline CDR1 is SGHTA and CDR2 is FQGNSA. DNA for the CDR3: TGTGCCAGCAGCTTAGCACAGGAGAATTACGAGCAGTGCTTC. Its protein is CASSLAQENYEQCF.

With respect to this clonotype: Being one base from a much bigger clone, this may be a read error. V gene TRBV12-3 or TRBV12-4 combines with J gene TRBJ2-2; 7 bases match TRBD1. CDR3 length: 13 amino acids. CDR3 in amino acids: CAGSLGQAGELFF. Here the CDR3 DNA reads TGTGCCGGCAGTCTCGGACAGGCCGGGGAGCTGTTTTTT.

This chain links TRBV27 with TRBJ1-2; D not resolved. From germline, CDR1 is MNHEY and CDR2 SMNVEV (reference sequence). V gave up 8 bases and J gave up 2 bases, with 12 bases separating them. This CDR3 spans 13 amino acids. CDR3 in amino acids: CASGGSLNYGYTF. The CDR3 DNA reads TGTGCCAGCGGAGGATCTTTAAACTATGGCTACACCTTC.

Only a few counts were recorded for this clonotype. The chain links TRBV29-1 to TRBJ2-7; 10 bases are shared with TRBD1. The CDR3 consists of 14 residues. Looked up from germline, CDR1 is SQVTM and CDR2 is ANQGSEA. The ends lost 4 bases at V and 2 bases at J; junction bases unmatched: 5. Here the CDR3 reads CSVVVGQGAYEQYF. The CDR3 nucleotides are TGCAGCGTTGTTGTAGGACAGGGGGCCTACGAGCAGTACTTC.

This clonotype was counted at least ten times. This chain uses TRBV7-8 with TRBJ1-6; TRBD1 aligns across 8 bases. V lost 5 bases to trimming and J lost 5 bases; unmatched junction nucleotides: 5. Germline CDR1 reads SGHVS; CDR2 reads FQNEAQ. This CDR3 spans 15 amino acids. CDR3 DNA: TGTGCCAGCAGCCAGCTGGACAGGGATAATTCACCCCTCCACTTT. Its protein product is CASSQLDRDNSPLHF. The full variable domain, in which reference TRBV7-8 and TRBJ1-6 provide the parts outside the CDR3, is GAGVSQSPRYKVAKRGQDVALRCDPISGHVSLFWYQQALGQGPEFLTYFQNEAQLDKSGLPSDRFFAERPEGSVSTLKIQRTQQEDSAVYLCASSQLDRDNSPLHFGNGTRLTVT.

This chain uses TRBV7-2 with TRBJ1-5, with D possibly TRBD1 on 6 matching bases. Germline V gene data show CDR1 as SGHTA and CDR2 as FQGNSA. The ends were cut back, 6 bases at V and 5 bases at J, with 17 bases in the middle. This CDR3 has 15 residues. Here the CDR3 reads CASRKGGGNDQPQHF. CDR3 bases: TGTGCCAGCAGAAAGGGGGGCGGGAACGATCAGCCCCAGCATTTT.